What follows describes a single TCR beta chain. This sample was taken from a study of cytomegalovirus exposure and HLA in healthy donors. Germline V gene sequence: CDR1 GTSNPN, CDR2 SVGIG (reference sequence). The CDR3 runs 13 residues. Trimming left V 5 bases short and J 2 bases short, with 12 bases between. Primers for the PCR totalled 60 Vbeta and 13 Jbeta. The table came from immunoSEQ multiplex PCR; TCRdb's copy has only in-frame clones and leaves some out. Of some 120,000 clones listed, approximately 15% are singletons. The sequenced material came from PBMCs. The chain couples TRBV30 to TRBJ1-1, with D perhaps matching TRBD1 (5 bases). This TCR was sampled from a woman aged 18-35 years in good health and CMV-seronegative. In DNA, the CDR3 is TGTGCCTGGGCAAAACAGGCCAACACTGAAGCTTTCTTT. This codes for CAWAKQANTEAFF.